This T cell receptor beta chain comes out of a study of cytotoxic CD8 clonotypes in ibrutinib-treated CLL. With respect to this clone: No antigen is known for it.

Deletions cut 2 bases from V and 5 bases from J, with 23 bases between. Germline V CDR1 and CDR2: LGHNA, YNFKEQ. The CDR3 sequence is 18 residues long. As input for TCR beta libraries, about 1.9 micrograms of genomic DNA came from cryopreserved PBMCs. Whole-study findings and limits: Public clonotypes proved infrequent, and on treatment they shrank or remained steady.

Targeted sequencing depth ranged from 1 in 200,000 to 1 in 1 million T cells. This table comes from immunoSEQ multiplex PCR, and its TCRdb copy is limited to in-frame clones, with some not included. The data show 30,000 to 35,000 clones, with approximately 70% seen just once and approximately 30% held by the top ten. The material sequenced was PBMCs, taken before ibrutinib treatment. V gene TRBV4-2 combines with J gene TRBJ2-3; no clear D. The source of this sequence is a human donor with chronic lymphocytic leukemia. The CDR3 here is CASSQSPAVATTGDTQYF. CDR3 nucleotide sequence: TGTGCCAGCAGCCAAAGCCCCGCAGTAGCCACAACGGGAGATACGCAGTATTTT.